These 9 T cell receptor beta chains came from one sample sequenced in a study of sequential checkpoint blockade in melanoma. Repertoires were generated with immunoSEQ multiplex PCR, while TCRdb's copy carries only in-frame clones and drops some. The table has some 19,000 clones, around 68% seen once; the top ten hold about 20%. Treatment noted: randomized to nivolumab then ipilimumab (arm A) or the reverse (arm B). This specimen was CD8+ T cells sorted from blood (inferred from file names), taken from a patient given nivolumab and ipilimumab in sequence. The receptors originated from a human donor with melanoma.

This chain uses TRBV7-9 with TRBJ2-3; D uncertain. CDR3 length equals 12 residues. Germline V gives CDR1 SEHNR, CDR2 FQNEAQ (reference sequence). V lost 3 bases and J 6 bases, leaving 7 bases between the germline ends. The CDR3 DNA follows: TGTGCCAGCAGCTTTGAGTGGGATACGCAGTATTTT. It translates to CASSFEWDTQYF.

This clone was seen more than once but under ten times. CDR3 sequence (DNA): TGTGCCAGCAGCTTAGGGATCAGGGGGCTAAATCAGCCCCAGCATTTT. This codes for CASSLGIRGLNQPQHF. The chain employs TRBV7-9 and TRBJ1-5, with 8 bases fitting TRBD1. After removal of 1 base from V and 4 bases from J, the junction contained 6 bases not matched to a gene. Looked up from germline, CDR1 is SEHNR and CDR2 is FQNEAQ (reference sequence). This CDR3 is built from 16 residues.

This chain links TRBV4-1 with TRBJ1-1, with 10 bases matching TRBD1. Trimming removed 5 bases from V and 4 bases from J; junction bases left unmatched: 7. CDR3 size: 15 residues. From germline, CDR1 is MGHRA and CDR2 YSYEKL. Written as DNA, the CDR3 is TGCGCCAGCAGCGCCGGGACAGGGGTGAGCACTGAAGCTTTCTTT. This encodes CASSAGTGVSTEAFF.

The V and J genes are TRBV7-6 and TRBJ1-1, with 10 bases fitting TRBD1. Germline CDR1 SGHVS, CDR2 FNYEAQ. This CDR3 is built from 17 residues. V shed 0 bases, J shed 4 bases, and the junction held 8 bases outside the gene matches. The CDR3 nucleotides are TGTGCCAGCAGCTTAGCGTGGGGGGACAGGGGTACCACTGAAGCTTTCTTT. Translated, it gives CASSLAWGDRGTTEAFF.

This clone was detected once. The chain uses TRBV5-1 and TRBJ2-6; 8 nucleotides align to TRBD1. The trim removed 0 bases at V and 0 bases at J, leaving 11 bases unmatched. CDR1 and CDR2 from the germline V gene are SGHRS and YFSETQ. The CDR3 consists of 20 residues. CDR3: CASSLVFGTGLFSGANVLTF. The CDR3 nucleotides are TGCGCCAGCAGCTTGGTGTTCGGGACAGGCCTCTTCTCTGGGGCCAACGTCCTGACTTTC. The variable domain in full, completed from reference TRBV5-1 and TRBJ2-6, reads KAGVTQTPRYLIKTRGQQVTLSCSPISGHRSVSWYQQTPGQGLQFLFEYFSETQRNKGNFPGRFSGRQFSNSRSEMNVSTLELGDSALYLCASSLVFGTGLFSGANVLTFGAGSRLTVL.

This clone was picked up a small number of times. The rearrangement uses TRBV7-6 and TRBJ1-2; tentative D call: TRBD1 (5 bases). The CDR3 is 17 amino acids. Trimming removed 5 bases at V and 4 bases at J, with 23 bases between. From germline, CDR1 is SGHVS and CDR2 FNYEAQ. The CDR3 protein is CASSEGAVGGRPYGYTF. CDR3 bases: TGTGCCAGCAGCGAAGGGGCGGTGGGAGGGCGCCCCTATGGCTACACCTTC.

J is TRBJ2-7 and V is TRBV28, with TRBD1 matching 8 bases. The CDR3 spans 14 residues. Germline V CDR1 and CDR2: MDHEN, SYDVKM. V shed 6 bases, J shed 2 bases, and the junction held 6 bases outside the gene matches. The CDR3 spells CASSLDRATYEQYF. CDR3 bases: TGTGCCAGCAGCCTGGACAGGGCGACCTACGAGCAGTACTTC.

The chain uses TRBV27 and TRBJ1-4, with TRBD1 matching over 11 bases. Germline CDR1 is MNHEY and CDR2 is SMNVEV (reference sequence). Trimming took 5 bases from V and 8 from J; bases not matched to a gene: 16. CDR3 length: 18 amino acids. CDR3 residues: CASSKVDRGQESLEKLFF. Written as DNA, the CDR3 is TGTGCCAGCAGTAAGGTGGACAGGGGGCAAGAAAGTCTCGAAAAACTGTTTTTT.

V gene TRBV5-4 combines with J gene TRBJ1-2, with D possibly matching TRBD1 (5 bases). This CDR3 has 17 residues. The V end lost 0 bases, the J end lost 0 bases, and 15 bases lay between the germline ends. Germline V lookup: CDR1 SGHNT, CDR2 YYREEE (reference sequence). The CDR3 loop is CASSLGDSIFSNYGYTF. CDR3 nucleotide sequence: TGTGCCAGCAGCTTGGGTGACAGTATCTTCTCTAACTATGGCTACACCTTC.